These 18 T cell receptor beta chains originate from one sample sequenced in a study of regulatory T cells. General study findings and limits: In CD3G-deficient patients, conventional CD4+ T cells were enriched for hydrophobic CDR3 residues at positions 6 and 7.

Amplification used 52 TRBV primers and 13 TRBJ primers. Assay used: immunoSEQ multiplex PCR; TCRdb lists only in-frame clones, some missing. Of 20,000 to 25,000 clones detected, 70% to 90% appear once; the ten largest clones hold approximately 1.4%. Which antigens these TCRs recognize remains unknown. Specimen: conventional CD4+ T cells sorted from blood. The receptors stem from a child under 18 with CD3G deficiency.

The V and J genes are TRBV28 and TRBJ2-7; 8 bases map to TRBD1. Trimming at V came to 2 bases and at J to 5 bases, leaving 5 bases not matched to a gene. The CDR3 is made up of 14 amino acids. Germline V lookup: CDR1 MDHEN, CDR2 SYDVKM. The CDR3 protein is CASSLAGGYHEQYF. CDR3 coding DNA: TGTGCCAGCAGTTTAGCAGGGGGCTACCACGAGCAGTACTTC.

V is TRBV27 and J is TRBJ2-5; D possibly corresponds to TRBD1 (5 bases). The CDR3 sequence is 15 residues long. V was trimmed by 6 bases and J by 5 bases, leaving 19 bases between them. Germline-derived CDR1 and CDR2 are MNHEY and SMNVEV (reference sequence). CDR3 residues: CASSPRKAGKETQYF. The DNA for the CDR3 is TGTGCCAGCAGCCCCCGAAAGGCAGGGAAGGAGACCCAGTACTTC.

This clone was counted between two and nine times. The chain uses TRBV28 and TRBJ2-7; no firm D call. The CDR3 covers 13 residues. Germline V gives CDR1 MDHEN, CDR2 SYDVKM. V lost 5 bases, J lost 2 bases, and 10 bases lay in between. Here the CDR3 reads CASSRTEAYEQYF. In nucleotides, the CDR3 is TGTGCCAGCAGTCGCACGGAAGCCTACGAGCAGTACTTC.

This chain joins TRBV10-2 and TRBJ2-3; D is undetermined. The germline CDR1 and CDR2 sequences are WSHSY and SAAADI. The CDR3 extends over 12 amino acids. Deletions cut 7 bases from V and 2 bases from J, with 7 bases between. The CDR3 reads CASKSSTDTQYF. CDR3 in DNA: TGCGCCAGCAAATCTTCCACAGATACGCAGTATTTT.

This clone was recorded once. The V and J genes are TRBV10-3 and TRBJ2-7; D may be TRBD1 (5 bases). The germline V gene encodes CDR1 ENHRY and CDR2 SYGVKD. This CDR3 spans 13 amino acids. V lost 10 bases to trimming and J lost 3 bases, with 16 bases between them. The CDR3 DNA reads TGTGCCACCCAAGCCGGTCAGGGCTACGAGCAGTACTTC. Protein sequence: CATQAGQGYEQYF.

This chain connects TRBV10-2 to TRBJ2-7; 8 bases align to TRBD1. The CDR3 has 15 residues. CDR1 is WSHSY and CDR2 is SAAADI in the germline V gene. The V segment lost 3 bases and the J segment 9 bases; nucleotides outside the gene matches: 13. CDR3 nucleotides: TGCGCCAGCAGTGAATCCAGGACAGGGATGCCCCGGCAGTACTTC. Translation gives CASSESRTGMPRQYF.

The chain joins TRBV5-1 to TRBJ2-1; perhaps TRBD2 as D (6 bases). Germline CDR1 is SGHRS and CDR2 is YFSETQ. The V and J ends lost 4 bases and 0 bases respectively, with 11 bases between them. The CDR3 sequence is 15 residues long. CDR3 sequence (DNA): TGCGCCAGCAGCCCGGGACTCCACTCCTACAATGAGCAGTTCTTC. Its protein is CASSPGLHSYNEQFF.

This chain connects TRBV28 to TRBJ2-7; D is ambiguous. This CDR3 region has 13 residues. Trimming removed 6 bases at V and 1 base at J, with 10 bases between. Germline V gene sequence: CDR1 MDHEN, CDR2 SYDVKM. CDR3 sequence (DNA): TGTGCCAGCAGCTCCGGACGGTCCTACGAGCAGTACTTC. Its protein product is CASSSGRSYEQYF.

This rearrangement joins TRBV28 to TRBJ2-7; TRBD2 might be the D (6 bases). The CDR3 length is 13 residues. V was pared by 6 bases and J by 2 bases, with 11 bases between. Germline V CDR1 and CDR2: MDHEN, SYDVKM. The CDR3 reads CASRGTVTYEQYF. Written as DNA, the CDR3 is TGTGCCAGCAGGGGGACTGTAACCTACGAGCAGTACTTC.

The rearrangement links TRBV7-9 to TRBJ2-5; 13 positions agree with TRBD2. The J segment lost 5 bases and the V segment lost 3 bases, leaving 3 bases of the junction unmatched. The CDR3 has 15 amino acids. Germline lookup yields CDR1 SEHNR and CDR2 FQNEAQ (reference sequence). CDR3 residues: CASSFGLAGVETQYF. For the CDR3, the DNA is TGTGCCAGCAGCTTCGGACTAGCGGGAGTTGAGACCCAGTACTTC.

The rearrangement joins TRBV28 to TRBJ2-7, with 8 bases identical to TRBD1. This CDR3 comprises 15 residues. Germline values: CDR1 MDHEN, CDR2 SYDVKM. V was pared by 5 bases and J by 6 bases, with 12 bases of the junction left unmatched. CDR3 sequence reads: CASSRRGRGPSEQYF. The CDR3 DNA sequence: TGTGCCAGCAGTCGCAGGGGCAGGGGGCCTTCCGAGCAGTACTTC.

The chain is built from TRBV6-1 and TRBJ1-6, with D perhaps matching TRBD1 (5 bases). V lost 8 bases to trimming and J lost 10 bases, with 15 bases between them. The CDR3 totals 13 residues. Per the germline V gene, CDR1 is MNHNS and CDR2 is SASEGT. In DNA, the CDR3 is TGTGCCAGCTGCCCGGGGGATTGGTCACCCCTCCACTTT. Translation gives CASCPGDWSPLHF.

This chain connects TRBV10-2 to TRBJ2-4, with unresolved D. The V gene's germline CDR1 is WSHSY and CDR2 SAAADI. This CDR3 contains 14 residues. V lost 0 bases and J 9 bases, leaving 12 bases between the germline ends. CDR3 DNA sequence: TGCGCCAGCAGTGAGTCGAAGTCAGTCGGCATTCAGTACTTC. This sequence encodes CASSESKSVGIQYF.

This chain connects TRBV28 to TRBJ1-5, with D hard to call. Germline V gives CDR1 MDHEN, CDR2 SYDVKM. Trimming cost V 5 bases and J 5 bases, with 19 bases left between them. The CDR3 length is 16 residues. Here the CDR3 DNA reads TGTGCCAGCAGTCGTACTGGCCTCGGGAGAGATCAGCCCCAGCATTTT. Translation gives CASSRTGLGRDQPQHF.

A remark on this clone: The identical CDR3 is also encoded by other nucleotide sequences in the sample. This chain joins TRBV28 and TRBJ2-7; TRBD2 aligns across 9 bases. Germline V lookup: CDR1 MDHEN, CDR2 SYDVKM. Losses at the gene ends were 5 bases for V and 0 bases for J; bases not matched to a gene: 5. This CDR3 has 15 amino acids. CDR3 DNA: TGTGCCAGCAGTCCCGGGACTAGCCCCTCCTACGAGCAGTACTTC. This translates into CASSPGTSPSYEQYF.

The chain employs TRBV29-1 and TRBJ2-3; D unclear. Germline CDR1 is SQVTM and CDR2 is ANQGSEA. This CDR3 contains 10 residues. The ends were cut back, 8 bases at V and 2 bases at J, with 5 bases in the middle. CDR3 residues: CSIYTDTQYF. Written as DNA, the CDR3 is TGCAGCATCTACACAGATACGCAGTATTTT.

In DNA, the CDR3 is TGTGCCAGCAGGACCTCCGGGACAAAGGTTACTGAAGCTTTCTTT. It encodes CASRTSGTKVTEAFF. This chain joins TRBV6-1 and TRBJ1-1, with TRBD1 as a possible D gene (6 bases). Trimming removed 6 bases at V and 5 bases at J, with 19 bases between. The V gene's germline CDR1 is MNHNS and CDR2 SASEGT. The CDR3 has 15 residues.

This chain links TRBV28 with TRBJ2-7, with D perhaps TRBD1 (6 bases). The V end was cut by 5 bases, the J end by 1 base, with 18 bases between. CDR3 length: 16 residues. The germline CDR1 and CDR2 sequences are MDHEN and SYDVKM. CDR3 DNA: TGTGCCAGCAGTCACCTCAGGGGTGGGCTTTCCTACGAGCAGTACTTC. It encodes CASSHLRGGLSYEQYF.